A selection of T cell receptor beta chains follows, all from one sample in a study of blood T cell repertoires in COVID-19. Clones were sequenced by immunoSEQ multiplex PCR, and TCRdb holds only the in-frame ones, with some missing. The sample holds roughly 150,000 clones, roughly 81% seen once. Sequenced input: peripheral blood. The receptors were gathered from a woman of 80 years or more with COVID-19, enrolled during active disease. Both conserved end residues are part of each CDR3. Each record gives: clone size, J gene, V gene, D gene, CDR3 protein, CDR3 DNA. D genes are given only for firm matches. Rows give clone size only sometimes, using once, few, many, or a class for an expanded clone.

abundance: NA
j_gene: TRBJ1-4
v_gene: TRBV2
d_gene: TRBD1
CDR3aa: CASSYLGTGEEKLFF
CDR3nt: TGTGCCAGCAGTTACCTGGGGACAGGGGAAGAAAAACTGTTTTTT

abundance: NA
j_gene: TRBJ1-4
v_gene: TRBV3-1/TRBV3-2
d_gene: NA
CDR3aa: CASSQVGGIGEKLFF
CDR3nt: TGTGCCAGCAGCCAGGTCGGGGGTATAGGTGAAAAACTGTTTTTT

abundance: NA
j_gene: TRBJ2-5
v_gene: TRBV19
d_gene: NA
CDR3aa: CASSPTATETQYF
CDR3nt: TGTGCCAGTAGCCCCACAGCCACAGAGACCCAGTACTTC

abundance: once
j_gene: TRBJ2-3
v_gene: TRBV15
d_gene: NA
CDR3aa: CATSRARKDTQYF
CDR3nt: TGTGCCACCAGCAGAGCTAGGAAGGATACGCAGTATTTT

abundance: NA
j_gene: TRBJ2-5
v_gene: TRBV10-3
d_gene: TRBD1
CDR3aa: CAIKPGQGFETQYF
CDR3nt: TGTGCCATCAAACCGGGACAGGGGTTTGAGACCCAGTACTTC

abundance: once
j_gene: TRBJ1-1
v_gene: TRBV18
d_gene: TRBD1
CDR3aa: CASSPDRGLVTEAFF
CDR3nt: TGTGCCAGCTCACCGGACAGGGGGCTTGTCACTGAAGCTTTCTTT

abundance: NA
j_gene: TRBJ1-5
v_gene: TRBV28
d_gene: TRBD1
CDR3aa: CASSPPGAQGRARPQHF
CDR3nt: TGTGCCAGCAGTCCCCCGGGCGCACAGGGGAGAGCTCGGCCCCAGCATTTT

abundance: once
j_gene: TRBJ1-4
v_gene: TRBV6-5
d_gene: NA
CDR3aa: CASSPVFNEKLFF
CDR3nt: TGTGCCAGCAGCCCCGTGTTTAATGAAAAACTGTTTTTT

abundance: NA
j_gene: TRBJ2-1
v_gene: TRBV18
d_gene: TRBD1
CDR3aa: CASSAGTGYNEQFF
CDR3nt: TGTGCCAGCTCAGCCGGGACAGGGTACAATGAGCAGTTCTTC

abundance: NA
j_gene: TRBJ2-5
v_gene: TRBV5-1
d_gene: TRBD2
CDR3aa: CASSSGLAGAQETQYF
CDR3nt: TGCGCCAGCAGCTCCGGACTAGCGGGAGCCCAAGAGACCCAGTACTTC

abundance: NA
j_gene: TRBJ2-1
v_gene: TRBV20-1
d_gene: NA
CDR3aa: CSAAVGGEQFF
CDR3nt: TGCAGTGCTGCGGTCGGGGGTGAGCAGTTCTTC

abundance: few
j_gene: TRBJ1-1
v_gene: TRBV30
d_gene: NA
CDR3aa: CAWSPITGTAFF
CDR3nt: TGTGCCTGGAGTCCCATTACAGGGACAGCTTTCTTT

abundance: NA
j_gene: TRBJ2-3
v_gene: TRBV27
d_gene: NA
CDR3aa: CASSPIQDTQYF
CDR3nt: TGTGCCAGCAGTCCCATCCAAGATACGCAGTATTTT

abundance: NA
j_gene: TRBJ1-4
v_gene: TRBV27
d_gene: TRBD1
CDR3aa: CASSSYRGGDEKLFF
CDR3nt: TGTGCCAGCAGTTCATACAGGGGCGGGGATGAAAAACTGTTTTTT

abundance: NA
j_gene: TRBJ1-3
v_gene: TRBV4-3
d_gene: TRBD1
CDR3aa: CASSHDRGPNTIYF
CDR3nt: TGCGCCAGCAGCCACGACAGGGGGCCGAACACCATATATTTT

abundance: NA
j_gene: TRBJ1-3
v_gene: TRBV7-2
d_gene: NA
CDR3aa: CASTFTAGGNTIYF
CDR3nt: TGTGCCAGCACCTTTACGGCAGGTGGAAACACCATATATTTT

abundance: NA
j_gene: TRBJ2-5
v_gene: TRBV15
d_gene: NA
CDR3aa: CATSRDAGLETQYF
CDR3nt: TGTGCCACCAGCAGAGATGCAGGGTTAGAGACCCAGTACTTC

abundance: NA
j_gene: TRBJ2-5
v_gene: TRBV11-2
d_gene: TRBD2
CDR3aa: CASSSLAGTGETQYF
CDR3nt: TGTGCCAGCTCCTCCTTAGCGGGGACGGGGGAGACCCAGTACTTC

abundance: NA
j_gene: TRBJ2-5
v_gene: TRBV9
d_gene: TRBD2
CDR3aa: CASSVLSGGVGETQYF
CDR3nt: TGTGCCAGCAGCGTATTAAGCGGGGGGGTCGGGGAGACCCAGTACTTC

abundance: NA
j_gene: TRBJ2-7
v_gene: TRBV7-2
d_gene: TRBD2
CDR3aa: CASSPRSGSGEQYF
CDR3nt: TGTGCCAGCAGCCCCAGAAGCGGGAGCGGAGAGCAGTACTTC

abundance: once
j_gene: TRBJ2-3
v_gene: TRBV2
d_gene: NA
CDR3aa: CASTRDFTDTQYF
CDR3nt: TGTGCCAGCACCCGGGACTTCACAGATACGCAGTATTTT

abundance: NA
j_gene: TRBJ2-7
v_gene: TRBV10-3
d_gene: TRBD1
CDR3aa: CASSPWGQSYEQYF
CDR3nt: TGTGCCAGCTCCCCCTGGGGACAGTCCTACGAGCAGTACTTC

abundance: NA
j_gene: TRBJ2-1
v_gene: TRBV9
d_gene: NA
CDR3aa: CASSVAPGEHNEQFF
CDR3nt: TGTGCCAGCAGCGTAGCTCCGGGGGAACACAATGAGCAGTTCTTC

abundance: NA
j_gene: TRBJ2-3
v_gene: TRBV27
d_gene: TRBD1
CDR3aa: CASSSGTGWADTQYF
CDR3nt: TGTGCCAGCAGTTCGGGGACAGGGTGGGCAGATACGCAGTATTTT

abundance: NA
j_gene: TRBJ1-1
v_gene: TRBV6-4
d_gene: TRBD1
CDR3aa: CASSDPGRGVTEAFF
CDR3nt: TGTGCCAGCAGTGACCCCGGCAGGGGGGTCACTGAAGCTTTCTTT

abundance: NA
j_gene: TRBJ2-7
v_gene: TRBV28
d_gene: TRBD2
CDR3aa: CASRAGGGNSYEQYF
CDR3nt: TGTGCCAGCAGGGCCGGGGGGGGCAACTCCTACGAGCAGTACTTC

abundance: NA
j_gene: TRBJ1-2
v_gene: TRBV7-8
d_gene: TRBD1
CDR3aa: CASSPALTGQEYGYTF
CDR3nt: TGTGCCAGCAGCCCTGCCCTAACGGGACAGGAGTATGGCTACACCTTC

abundance: NA
j_gene: TRBJ2-3
v_gene: TRBV6-4
d_gene: NA
CDR3aa: CASSDPRDTQYF
CDR3nt: TGTGCCAGCAGTGACCCTCGGGATACGCAGTATTTT

abundance: NA
j_gene: TRBJ1-6
v_gene: TRBV6-2/TRBV6-3
d_gene: NA
CDR3aa: CASSYSTKSSYNSPLHF
CDR3nt: TGTGCCAGCAGTTACTCAACGAAGAGCTCCTATAATTCACCCCTCCACTTT

abundance: NA
j_gene: TRBJ1-6
v_gene: TRBV5-4
d_gene: NA
CDR3aa: CASSPDRFSYNSPLHF
CDR3nt: TGTGCCAGCAGCCCCGACAGGTTCTCCTATAATTCACCCCTCCACTTT

abundance: NA
j_gene: TRBJ1-2
v_gene: TRBV10-2
d_gene: NA
CDR3aa: CASSTVPTNYGYTF
CDR3nt: TGCGCCAGCAGCACAGTTCCGACTAACTATGGCTACACCTTC

abundance: NA
j_gene: TRBJ1-4
v_gene: TRBV24-1
d_gene: NA
CDR3aa: CATSEFRVKEKLFF
CDR3nt: TGTGCCACCAGTGAGTTCAGGGTAAAGGAAAAACTGTTTTTT

abundance: NA
j_gene: TRBJ1-2
v_gene: TRBV11-1
d_gene: NA
CDR3aa: CASSSNRDSGGYTF
CDR3nt: TGTGCCAGCAGCTCAAACAGGGATTCGGGTGGCTACACCTTC

abundance: NA
j_gene: TRBJ2-1
v_gene: TRBV18
d_gene: NA
CDR3aa: CASSPSRSYNEQFF
CDR3nt: TGTGCCAGCTCACCGTCCCGCTCCTACAATGAGCAGTTCTTC

abundance: NA
j_gene: TRBJ2-4
v_gene: TRBV9
d_gene: TRBD1
CDR3aa: CASSGQGNIQYF
CDR3nt: TGTGCCAGCAGCGGACAGGGGAACATTCAGTACTTC

abundance: NA
j_gene: TRBJ2-7
v_gene: TRBV9
d_gene: TRBD1
CDR3aa: CASSVAGTGAPYEQYF
CDR3nt: TGTGCCAGCAGCGTAGCCGGGACAGGGGCTCCCTACGAGCAGTACTTC

abundance: NA
j_gene: TRBJ2-5
v_gene: TRBV24-1
d_gene: TRBD2
CDR3aa: CATSDQGLAGYKETQYF
CDR3nt: TGTGCCACCAGTGACCAGGGACTAGCGGGTTACAAAGAGACCCAGTACTTC

abundance: NA
j_gene: TRBJ1-2
v_gene: TRBV19
d_gene: NA
CDR3aa: CASSSRRVHGYTF
CDR3nt: TGTGCCAGTAGTTCCCGGAGGGTCCATGGCTACACCTTC

abundance: NA
j_gene: TRBJ1-2
v_gene: TRBV11-3
d_gene: TRBD1
CDR3aa: CASSVRQGLSGYGYTF
CDR3nt: TGTGCCAGCAGCGTCAGACAGGGGTTGAGTGGCTATGGCTACACCTTC

abundance: NA
j_gene: TRBJ1-3
v_gene: TRBV5-1
d_gene: NA
CDR3aa: CASSLLTGSGNTIYF
CDR3nt: TGCGCCAGCAGCTTGCTAACAGGCTCTGGAAACACCATATATTTT

abundance: few
j_gene: TRBJ1-2
v_gene: TRBV19
d_gene: NA
CDR3aa: CASSMGTSYGYTF
CDR3nt: TGTGCCAGTAGTATGGGCACCAGTTATGGCTACACCTTC

abundance: NA
j_gene: TRBJ2-7
v_gene: TRBV27
d_gene: NA
CDR3aa: CASSYSGSTYEQYF
CDR3nt: TGTGCCAGCAGTTATTCAGGGTCCACCTACGAGCAGTACTTC

abundance: NA
j_gene: TRBJ1-6
v_gene: TRBV4-2
d_gene: TRBD1
CDR3aa: CASSQEPGGNSPLHF
CDR3nt: TGTGCCAGCAGCCAAGAACCAGGGGGTAATTCACCCCTCCACTTT

abundance: once
j_gene: TRBJ1-1
v_gene: TRBV18
d_gene: NA
CDR3aa: CASSPLQVAEAFF
CDR3nt: TGTGCCAGCTCACCCCTTCAGGTTGCTGAAGCTTTCTTT

abundance: NA
j_gene: TRBJ1-2
v_gene: TRBV20-1
d_gene: NA
CDR3aa: CSASSRAGYTF
CDR3nt: TGCAGTGCTAGTAGCAGGGCTGGCTACACCTTC

abundance: NA
j_gene: TRBJ1-2
v_gene: TRBV6-5
d_gene: NA
CDR3aa: CASSYSQGQSGYTF
CDR3nt: TGTGCCAGCAGTTACTCGCAGGGGCAGAGTGGCTACACCTTC